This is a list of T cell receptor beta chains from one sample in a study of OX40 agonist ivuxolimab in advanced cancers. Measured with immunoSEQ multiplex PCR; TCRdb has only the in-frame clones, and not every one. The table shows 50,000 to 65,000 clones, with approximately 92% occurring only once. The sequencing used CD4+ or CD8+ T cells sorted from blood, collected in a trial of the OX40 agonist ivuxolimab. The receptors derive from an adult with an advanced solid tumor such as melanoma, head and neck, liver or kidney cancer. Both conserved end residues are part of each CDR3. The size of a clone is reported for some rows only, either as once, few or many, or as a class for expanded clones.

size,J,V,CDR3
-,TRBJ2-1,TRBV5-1,CASSLEPRYNEQFF
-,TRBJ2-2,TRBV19,CASSILSATGELFF
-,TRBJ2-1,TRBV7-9,CASSLGHSAEQFF
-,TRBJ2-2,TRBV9,CASSVGLTNTGELFF
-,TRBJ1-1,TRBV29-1,CSVEVDGSTEAFF
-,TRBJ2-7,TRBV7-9,CASSSGLAGGPSYEQYF
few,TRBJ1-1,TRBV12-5,CASGYNTEAFF
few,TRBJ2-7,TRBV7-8,CASSLEAAYEQYF
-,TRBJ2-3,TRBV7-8,CASSLFRRGGGDTQYF
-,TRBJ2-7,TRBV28,CASRGDRGEGYEQYF
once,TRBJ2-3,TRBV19,CASRIVAGALPSTDTQYF
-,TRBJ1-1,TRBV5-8,CASRGYTEAFF
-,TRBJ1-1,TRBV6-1,CASIGGSTEAFF
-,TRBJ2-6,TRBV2,CASRWDRESGSGANVLTF
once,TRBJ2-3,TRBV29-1,CSVHRGFADTQYF
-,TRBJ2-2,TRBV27,CASSLTRGLAENTGELFF
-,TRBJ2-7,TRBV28,CASRTQGFEQYF
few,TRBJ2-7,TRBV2,CASSERGRIYEQYF
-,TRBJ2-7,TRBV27,CASLALGEQYF
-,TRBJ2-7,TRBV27,CASKAETSGYEQYF
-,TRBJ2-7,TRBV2,CASSDRGLVSTYEQYF
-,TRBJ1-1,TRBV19,CASKERDRGRAEAFF
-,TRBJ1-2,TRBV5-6,CASSLVGFSVGYTF
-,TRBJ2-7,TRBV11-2,CASNLWGTYEQYF
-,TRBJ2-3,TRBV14,CASSSGTRGHTDTQYF
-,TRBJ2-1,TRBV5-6,CASSILVLAGGDNEQFF
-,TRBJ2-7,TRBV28,CASSLEGGEQYF
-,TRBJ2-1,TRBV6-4,CASSDFGLSVNEQFF
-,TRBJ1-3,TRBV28,CASSHIYSGNTIYF
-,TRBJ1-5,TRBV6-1,CASSEGRHSNQPQHF
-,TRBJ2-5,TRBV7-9,CASSLDRGLGTQYF
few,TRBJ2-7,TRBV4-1,CASTLEPASTYEQYF
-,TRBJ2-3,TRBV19,CASSHIGSADTQYF
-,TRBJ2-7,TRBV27,CASSLSLGGYEQYF
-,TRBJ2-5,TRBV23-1,CASSLGRAREEETQYF
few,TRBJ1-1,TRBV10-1,CASSDSTGTEAFF
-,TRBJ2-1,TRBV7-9,CASSFIAGGGGNEQFF
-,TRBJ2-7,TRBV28,CASSFSGYTYEQYF
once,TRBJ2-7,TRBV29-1,CSAAYRPYEQYF
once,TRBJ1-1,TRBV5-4,CASSLARENTEAFF
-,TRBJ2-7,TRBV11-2,CASSLIGNEQYF
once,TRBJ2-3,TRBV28,CASSSPAEPWGTDTQYF
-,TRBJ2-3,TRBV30,CAWSVGIGTDTQYF
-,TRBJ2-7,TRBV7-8,CASSPGTSAGYEQYF
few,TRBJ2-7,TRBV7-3,CASSLTGSSYEQYF
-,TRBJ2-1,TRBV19,CASSGSMYNEQFF
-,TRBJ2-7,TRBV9,CASSVGGSSYEQYF
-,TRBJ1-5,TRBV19,CASMIRDSNQPQHF
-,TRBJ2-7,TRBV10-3,CAITRDDRYEQYF
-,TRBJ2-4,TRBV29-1,CSAQTENIQYF
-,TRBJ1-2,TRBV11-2,CASSSDTFPGQGGYTF
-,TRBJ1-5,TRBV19,CASSIRDREQPQHF
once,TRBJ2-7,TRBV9,CASSHGPAYEQYF
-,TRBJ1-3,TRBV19,CASSIVENSGNTIYF
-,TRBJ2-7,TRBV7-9,CASSSPTGTFYEQYF